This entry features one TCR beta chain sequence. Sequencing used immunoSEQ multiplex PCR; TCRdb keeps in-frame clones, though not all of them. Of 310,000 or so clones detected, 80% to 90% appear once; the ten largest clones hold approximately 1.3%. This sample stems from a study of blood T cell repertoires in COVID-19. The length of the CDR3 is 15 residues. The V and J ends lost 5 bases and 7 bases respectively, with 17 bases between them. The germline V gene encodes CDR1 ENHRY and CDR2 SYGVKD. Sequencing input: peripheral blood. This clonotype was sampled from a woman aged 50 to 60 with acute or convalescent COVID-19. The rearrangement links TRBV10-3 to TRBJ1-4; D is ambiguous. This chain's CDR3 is CAISTGVTRTEKLFF. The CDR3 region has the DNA TGTGCCATCAGTACCGGGGTGACGCGGACTGAAAAACTGTTTTTT.